The rows below give T cell receptor beta chains drawn from one sample of a study of shared clonotypes between healthy human individuals. Sequencing used immunoSEQ multiplex PCR; TCRdb keeps in-frame clones, though not all of them. The sample holds roughly 2.6 million clones, more than 80% seen once. The material sequenced was naive CD4+ T cells sorted from blood. The receptors were sampled from a man younger than 35 in good health. Both conserved end residues are part of each CDR3. The order of the fields is clone size, D gene, V gene, J gene, CDR3 protein, CDR3 DNA. D genes are given only for firm matches. Size tells how often a clone was seen (once, few, many) or the class of an expanded clone, and some rows leave it out.

>-|-|TRBV7-2|TRBJ1-4
CASSPGGGVEKLFF
TGTGCCAGCAGCCCAGGCGGAGGCGTGGAAAAACTGTTTTTT
>once|TRBD1|TRBV6-5|TRBJ1-4
CASSYLLGQGNEKLFF
TGTGCCAGCAGTTACCTTTTGGGACAGGGGAATGAAAAACTGTTTTTT
>-|-|TRBV20-1|TRBJ2-3
CSAKLTDTQYF
TGCAGTGCCAAGTTGACAGATACGCAGTATTTT
>-|-|TRBV2|TRBJ2-2
CASIPGVNTGELFF
TGTGCCAGCATCCCCGGGGTCAACACCGGGGAGCTGTTTTTT
>-|TRBD1|TRBV30|TRBJ2-6
CASASRGRTGANVLTF
TGTGCCTCGGCGAGCAGGGGGCGGACTGGGGCCAACGTCCTGACTTTC
>-|-|TRBV7-2|TRBJ2-7
CASSLEARLSSYEQYF
TGTGCCAGCAGCTTAGAGGCAAGACTTAGCTCCTACGAGCAGTACTTC
>-|-|TRBV28|TRBJ2-5
CASSSNPQGSETQYF
TGTGCCAGCAGTTCTAACCCTCAGGGGTCGGAGACCCAGTACTTC
>-|TRBD1|TRBV6-5|TRBJ1-5
CASRTGEAQPQHF
TGTGCCAGCAGGACAGGGGAGGCTCAGCCCCAGCATTTT
>-|-|TRBV29-1|TRBJ2-3
CSVDLSTQYF
TGCAGCGTTGACTTAAGTACGCAGTATTTT
>-|TRBD2|TRBV18|TRBJ2-1
CASSPVSQRGFDEQFF
TGTGCCAGCTCACCAGTATCCCAGCGGGGGTTTGATGAGCAGTTCTTC
>-|-|TRBV6-6|TRBJ1-4
CASIPGGVGNEKLFF
TGTGCCAGCATTCCAGGAGGGGTAGGGAATGAAAAACTGTTTTTT
>-|-|TRBV28|TRBJ1-1
CASSPSGFEAFF
TGTGCCAGCAGTCCGAGCGGATTTGAAGCTTTCTTT
>-|TRBD2|TRBV11-2|TRBJ2-5
CASSLASGGAWETQYF
TGTGCCAGCAGCTTAGCCAGCGGGGGGGCGTGGGAGACCCAGTACTTC
>-|-|TRBV19|TRBJ2-5
CASSTGQSQETQYF
TGTGCCAGTAGTACCGGACAGAGCCAAGAGACCCAGTACTTC
>-|-|TRBV9|TRBJ1-4
CASSHLWGNEKLFF
TGTGCCAGCAGCCACCTCTGGGGGAACGAAAAACTGTTTTTT
>-|-|TRBV6-5|TRBJ1-2
CASSYDSQFYGYTF
TGTGCCAGCAGTTACGACAGCCAATTCTATGGCTACACCTTC
>-|-|TRBV11-2|TRBJ1-6
CASSLEGDNSPLHF
TGTGCCAGCAGCTTAGAAGGGGACAATTCACCCCTCCACTTT
>once|-|TRBV5-1|TRBJ2-4
CASSSHPGAKNIQYF
TGCGCCAGCAGCTCCCATCCGGGGGCCAAAAACATTCAGTACTTC
>-|-|TRBV10-3|TRBJ2-3
CAISERGDTQYF
TGTGCCATCAGTGAGAGAGGCGATACGCAGTATTTT
>-|TRBD1|TRBV10-1|TRBJ2-7
CASRRTGNEQYF
TGCGCCAGCAGGAGGACAGGTAACGAGCAGTACTTC
>-|-|TRBV5-1|TRBJ1-1
CASSLAMGAGGTEAFF
TGCGCCAGCAGCTTGGCCATGGGGGCTGGAGGGACTGAAGCTTTCTTT
>-|-|TRBV7-2|TRBJ2-7
CASSSGWDAYEQYF
TGTGCCAGCAGCTCTGGATGGGACGCCTACGAGCAGTACTTC
>-|-|TRBV27|TRBJ2-1
CASSLRSWAERNRYNEQFF
TGTGCCAGCAGTTTAAGGTCTTGGGCGGAACGGAATAGATACAATGAGCAGTTCTTC
>-|-|TRBV18|TRBJ1-4
CASSEKTGTLEKLFF
TGTGCCAGCTCAGAGAAGACAGGCACCCTGGAAAAACTGTTTTTT
>-|TRBD1|TRBV6-6|TRBJ2-7
CASSNGQGGPYEQYF
TGTGCCAGCAGTAATGGACAGGGCGGTCCCTACGAGCAGTACTTC
>-|-|TRBV7-9|TRBJ1-1
CASSSWGQLNTEAFF
TGTGCCAGCAGCTCCTGGGGGCAGTTGAACACTGAAGCTTTCTTT
>-|TRBD2|TRBV30|TRBJ2-2
CAWSGTSGALNTGELFF
TGTGCCTGGAGTGGAACTAGCGGGGCCCTGAACACCGGGGAGCTGTTTTTT
>-|-|TRBV5-1|TRBJ2-7
CASSLRDTLSYEQYF
TGCGCCAGCAGCTTGCGGGACACCCTCTCCTACGAGCAGTACTTC
>-|-|TRBV10-3|TRBJ2-7
CAISEYGYEQYF
TGTGCCATCAGTGAGTACGGCTACGAGCAGTACTTC
>-|TRBD1|TRBV2|TRBJ2-4
CASTERDRKAGNIQYF
TGTGCCAGCACTGAAAGGGACAGGAAAGCGGGAAACATTCAGTACTTC
>once|TRBD2|TRBV7-2|TRBJ2-7
CASSHLLAGVTEQYF
TGTGCCAGCAGCCACCTACTAGCGGGAGTAACCGAGCAGTACTTC
>-|TRBD1|TRBV6-6|TRBJ1-3
CASNVGTGGGNTIYF
TGTGCCAGCAATGTAGGGACAGGAGGGGGAAACACCATATATTTT
>-|-|TRBV5-1|TRBJ2-7
CASSLAAGYEQYF
TGCGCCAGCAGCTTGGCGGCTGGCTACGAGCAGTACTTC
>once|TRBD1|TRBV7-9|TRBJ1-4
CASSPGSTGLPEKLFF
TGTGCCAGCAGCCCCGGATCGACAGGGCTGCCCGAAAAACTGTTTTTT
>-|TRBD2|TRBV9|TRBJ2-5
CASSVSSGSMETQYF
TGTGCCAGCAGCGTCTCTAGCGGGAGCATGGAGACCCAGTACTTC
>-|-|TRBV21-1|TRBJ2-5
CASSKEAGVVETQYF
TGTGCCAGCAGCAAAGAGGCCGGGGTGGTGGAGACCCAGTACTTC
>-|TRBD1|TRBV2|TRBJ2-3
CASSGQGSTDTQYF
TGTGCCAGCAGTGGACAGGGGAGCACAGATACGCAGTATTTT
>-|TRBD1|TRBV5-4|TRBJ2-7
CASSPGTGSTYEQYF
TGTGCCAGCAGCCCGGGGACAGGGTCCACCTACGAGCAGTACTTC
>once|TRBD2|TRBV7-6|TRBJ2-1
CASSLAGGGGAFNEQFF
TGTGCCAGCAGCTTAGCGGGAGGCGGGGGGGCATTTAATGAGCAGTTCTTC
>-|TRBD2|TRBV9|TRBJ2-5
CASSVAVSGLQETQYF
TGTGCCAGCAGCGTGGCTGTTAGCGGGCTCCAAGAGACCCAGTACTTC
>-|-|TRBV5-1|TRBJ2-7
CASSLEFPTSYEQYF
TGCGCCAGCAGCTTGGAGTTCCCGACATCCTACGAGCAGTACTTC
>-|TRBD1|TRBV4-2|TRBJ1-2
CASSQDDRGLLYGYTF
TGTGCCAGCAGCCAAGACGACAGGGGCCTCCTATATGGCTACACCTTC
>-|TRBD2|TRBV7-2|TRBJ2-7
CASSLRELLGEQYF
TGTGCCAGCAGCTTGCGGGAGTTGCTCGGCGAGCAGTACTTC
>-|-|TRBV5-1|TRBJ2-5
CASSLNGETQYF
TGCGCCAGCAGCTTGAACGGCGAGACCCAGTACTTC
>-|TRBD2|TRBV5-1|TRBJ2-2
CASSSLTSGVAGELFF
TGCGCCAGCAGCTCGTTGACTAGCGGGGTGGCCGGGGAGCTGTTTTTT
>-|-|TRBV5-8|TRBJ1-5
CASSPNPRLSNQPQHF
TGTGCCAGCAGCCCGAACCCCAGGCTGAGCAATCAGCCCCAGCATTTT